This T cell receptor beta chain was documented in a study of radiotherapy plus CTLA-4 blockade in lung cancer (dated by TCRdb to the late 2010s). Regarding the study in general: Objective responses occurred in roughly 19% of enrolled patients, and 25% to 40% achieved disease control. Study-level results and caveats: After treatment with radiotherapy and ipilimumab, TCR clones that originated in tumors expanded in peripheral blood. Increased serum interferon-beta after radiation, together with early dynamic changes in blood T cell clones, were reported to be the strongest predictors of response.

The CDR3 sequence holds 17 residues, the cysteine and phenylalanine included. Of the read, only the CDR3 DNA is kept; its 51 bases are in frame from base 1. The germline V gene provides CDR1 SGHRS and CDR2 YFSETQ. V is pruned by 0 bases and J by 2 bases, leaving 4 bases of the junction without a gene match. The library was obtained by the immunoSEQ multiplex PCR assay. As stored in TCRdb, this immuneACCESS dataset retains in-frame rearrangements with V and J assigned. A fraction of the clones does not appear; measured against another copy, unresolved V genes explain less than half of the discrepancy, and the remainder lacks a known reason. The sample table lists fewer than 150,000 clones, just under 80% of them with a count of one. 5.2% of the sample is held by the ten biggest clonotypes. Turning to this clone: No antigen is known for it. There are no base qualities to consult, and no much larger clone falls within one base.

In this study, focal radiation therapy paired with CTLA-4 blockade (ipilimumab) was tested in patients who had chemo-refractory metastatic non-small-cell lung cancer. This specimen consisted of peripheral blood, obtained from a patient treated with radiotherapy plus ipilimumab. The origin of this receptor is a human donor with non-small cell lung cancer who had a partial response to radiotherapy plus ipilimumab. This chain joins TRBV5-1 to TRBJ2-6, with TRBD1 matching 8 junction bases. The CDR3 reads CASSLGQGTPGANVLTF. The DNA is as follows: TGCGCCAGCAGCTTGGGACAGGGGACTCCTGGGGCCAACGTCCTGACTTTC. Where the CDR3 stops, the reference TRBV5-1 and TRBJ2-6 genes take over; the full variable domain is KAGVTQTPRYLIKTRGQQVTLSCSPISGHRSVSWYQQTPGQGLQFLFEYFSETQRNKGNFPGRFSGRQFSNSRSEMNVSTLELGDSALYLCASSLGQGTPGANVLTFGAGSRLTVL.